This T cell receptor (beta chain) is from a study of cytotoxic CD8 clonotypes in ibrutinib-treated CLL. Looking at the study overall: By median around 70 months, about 12 had progressed and around 15 stayed remitted; responses had been 2 complete and about 25 partial. Study-level findings and limits: Clonality was higher at ibrutinib response and returned toward baseline at progression. Clonotypes that were public were uncommon, and they contracted or stayed stable on treatment. Baseline clonality, above age-matched healthy donor levels, tracked circulating CD8+ T-cell counts.

Germline V gene sequence: CDR1 SGHTA, CDR2 FQGTGA. The germline V and J ends were trimmed by 1 base and 7 bases, with 11 bases remaining between them. The CDR3 runs 14 residues. In regard to this clone: The antigen is unknown.

Sequenced by immunoSEQ multiplex PCR; TCRdb stores in-frame clones only, minus some. The sample carries 150,000 to 200,000 clones, around 72% recorded once. The source is a human donor with chronic lymphocytic leukemia. The sequences come from PBMCs, collected after 24 months of ibrutinib treatment. This sequence joins TRBV7-3 and TRBJ2-1; D remains unclear. The CDR3 nucleotides are TGTGCCAGCAGCTTAAACGCGGTTTGGAATGAGCAGTTCTTC. Residues: CASSLNAVWNEQFF.